This T cell receptor beta chain was observed in a study of CD8 T cells in ankylosing spondylitis (dated by TCRdb to about 2017). Broadly, across the study: The study set out to find disease-linked TCR variants by profiling T cell receptor beta repertoires in ankylosing spondylitis patients and healthy donors. Peripheral blood samples were taken, and synovial fluid was additionally collected from ankylosing spondylitis patients. In total, the full study cohort was made up of 95 to 110 healthy donors and some 26 ankylosing spondylitis patients.

Regarding this clonotype: Its antigen remains undetermined. Base-call qualities are not available, and no considerably larger clone is one nucleotide away.

Reads for this sample came from an Illumina HiSeq 2500. TCR beta libraries were prepared by quantitative 5'-RACE with molecular barcodes. As for the authors' bioinformatics: A new computational method based on a probabilistic model of VDJ rearrangement was used to identify disease-linked TCR variants. The public reads were run again by TCRdb, first through fastp at Q25 and then through MiXCR, and only productive beta chains were kept. Identical CDR3 protein sequences are pooled into one entry, listed with their most common genes and DNA. TCRdb, not the original authors, processed these V and J calls. The sample table contains fewer than 250,000 distinct CDR3 sequences; only one count was recorded for approximately 24% of them. Jointly, the top ten make up about 6.2% of the sample. What the work shows at the level of the full study, not this receptor alone: According to the report, matched synovial fluid samples from ankylosing spondylitis patients were significantly enriched for the disease-linked clones. A CD8+ phenotype was shown by the disease-linked clones, which were found at relatively low frequencies in peripheral blood. Blood from ankylosing spondylitis patients appeared to be characterized by a TCR beta motif made up of 8 or 9 highly homologous amino acid variants. Some of the motif variants had been reported before in the synovial fluid and blood of reactive arthritis patients, a finding that suggests common disease-initiation mechanisms.

Based on the germline V gene, the CDR1 and CDR2 sequences are MGHDK and SYGVNS. Inclusive of the bounding cysteine and phenylalanine, the CDR3 is 16 residues long. Only CDR3 DNA remains: 48 bases, in frame from the first base. Trimming leaves V shorter by 6 bases and J shorter by 0 bases, with the junction holding 10 bases beyond the gene matches. The receptor was isolated from a male donor with ankylosing spondylitis or in good health (not recorded which). The sequenced material came from blood, either unsorted or a sorted T cell fraction (not recorded which). The sequence links TRBV25-1 to TRBJ2-7, with 8 central nucleotides matching TRBD2. The DNA sequence is as follows: TGTGCCAGCAGACCCCCGGGACTAGTGGGCTCCTACGAGCAGTACTTC. Its translation is CASRPPGLVGSYEQYF.